These 31 T cell receptor beta chains share one sample of origin, sequenced in a study of PD-1 blockade in classical Hodgkin lymphoma. Profiled with immunoSEQ multiplex PCR; TCRdb holds only in-frame clones, not every one. The sample comprises 30,000 to 45,000 clones, about 90% of which are singletons, and roughly 9% rests with the top ten. Each patient experienced a relapse that followed autologous stem cell transplantation, and brentuximab vedotin exposure varied. The sample in question was peripheral blood mononuclear cells (PBMCs), obtained at baseline. These receptors were obtained from a human donor with classical Hodgkin lymphoma.

The chain has TRBV28 and TRBJ2-3, with D tentatively TRBD1 (5 bases). This CDR3 has 14 amino acids. Trimming took 2 bases from V and 3 from J, leaving 9 bases between them. Germline assignment: CDR1 MDHEN and CDR2 SYDVKM. CDR3 coding DNA: TGTGCCAGCAGTTTAGACAGAAGTACAGATACGCAGTATTTT. As protein: CASSLDRSTDTQYF.

The rearrangement uses TRBV18 and TRBJ2-7; the match to TRBD1 covers 8 bases. The germline gives CDR1 KGHSH, CDR2 LQKENI. The CDR3 loop spans 14 amino acids. V lost 6 bases and J lost 3; bases outside the gene matches: 7. The CDR3 protein is CASSQGARVYEQYF. In DNA form, the CDR3 reads TGTGCCAGCTCCCAGGGGGCCCGTGTCTACGAGCAGTACTTC.

The chain has TRBV4-1 and TRBJ1-4, with D hard to call. Per germline, CDR1 MGHRA and CDR2 YSYEKL. CDR3 length equals 15 residues. Trimming took 5 bases from V and 8 from J, leaving 18 bases between them. The CDR3 nucleotides read TGCGCCAGCAGCATCCAAAAGGGATTTGGCGAAAAACTGTTTTTT. Translated: CASSIQKGFGEKLFF.

This clone was counted between two and nine times. The chain recombines TRBV4-2 with TRBJ2-7; 10 bases fit TRBD2. Trimming removed 0 bases from V and 3 bases from J; junction bases left unmatched: 5. Germline values: CDR1 LGHNA, CDR2 YNFKEQ. The CDR3 contains 16 residues. The CDR3 is CASSQDRTSGIYEQYF. The CDR3 DNA reads TGTGCCAGCAGCCAAGATCGAACTAGCGGGATCTACGAGCAGTACTTC.

The CDR3 loop reads CASSFLAGGQWGYNEQFF. In DNA, the CDR3 is TGTGCCAGCAGTTTTCTAGCGGGAGGCCAGTGGGGCTACAATGAGCAGTTCTTC. The rearrangement links TRBV27 to TRBJ2-1; 11 bases are shared with TRBD2. V was pared by 3 bases and J by 3 bases, with 10 bases of the junction left unmatched. The CDR3 is made up of 18 amino acids. The V gene's germline CDR1 is MNHEY and CDR2 SMNVEV (reference sequence).

The chain uses TRBV19 and TRBJ2-3; 8 bases map to TRBD2. The CDR3 sequence is 15 residues long. With V trimmed by 5 bases and J by 4 bases, 8 bases remained unmatched. The V gene's germline CDR1 is LNHDA and CDR2 SQIVND (reference sequence). CDR3 nucleotides: TGTGCCAGTAGTCCCGGGGGGGCCCCTCCAGATACGCAGTATTTT. Amino acids: CASSPGGAPPDTQYF.

J is TRBJ2-7 and V is TRBV28, with D perhaps matching TRBD2 (6 bases). Germline values: CDR1 MDHEN, CDR2 SYDVKM. The CDR3 has 15 amino acids. The V and J ends lost 7 bases and 4 bases respectively, with 20 bases between them. CDR3 nucleotide sequence: TGTGCCAGCACCATACCCGGGGGACCTCCGTACGAGCAGTACTTC. It yields the protein CASTIPGGPPYEQYF.

The chain is built from TRBV10-3 and TRBJ2-2; 8 nucleotides align to TRBD1. Germline values: CDR1 ENHRY, CDR2 SYGVKD. The CDR3 covers 14 residues. V shed 3 bases, J shed 5 bases, and the junction held 2 bases outside the gene matches. The CDR3 bases are TGTGCCATCAGTGAAGGGGACAGGACCGGGGAGCTGTTTTTT. It yields the protein CAISEGDRTGELFF.

The chain joins TRBV6-1 to TRBJ2-3, with 15 nucleotides matching TRBD2. The junction had 7 bases not matched to a gene; V was cut back by 9 bases and J by 6 bases. Germline V gene data show CDR1 as MNHNS and CDR2 as SASEGT. CDR3 length equals 15 residues. DNA of the CDR3: TGTGCCAGTTCCGGGACTAGCGGGGGGCAGGATACGCAGTATTTT. Its protein is CASSGTSGGQDTQYF.

The chain employs TRBV19 and TRBJ2-3, with 9 bases matching TRBD2. Germline CDR1 is LNHDA and CDR2 is SQIVND (reference sequence). This CDR3 contains 17 residues. With 2 bases clipped from V and 1 base from J, the junction kept 7 bases outside the gene matches. The CDR3 reads CASSIYLAGDRTDTQYF. Here the CDR3 DNA reads TGTGCCAGTAGTATATATTTAGCGGGGGACCGCACAGATACGCAGTATTTT.

This clone is a singleton in its sample. V usage is TRBV7-8 and J usage is TRBJ1-1; D is uncertain. The V end lost 7 bases, the J end lost 0 bases, and 15 bases lay between the germline ends. This CDR3 is built from 15 residues. Germline V gene lookup returns CDR1 SGHVS and CDR2 FQNEAQ. DNA of the CDR3: TGTGCCAGCATCCCGATATTGACAATGAACACTGAAGCTTTCTTT. Protein sequence: CASIPILTMNTEAFF.

J is TRBJ2-7 and V is TRBV14; 7 bases map to TRBD1. Trimming removed 7 bases from V and 0 bases from J; junction bases left unmatched: 6. Per germline, CDR1 SGHDN and CDR2 FVKESK. This CDR3 has 14 residues. The CDR3 protein is CASTPTGSSYEQYF. The CDR3 region has the DNA TGTGCCAGCACCCCGACAGGGAGCTCCTACGAGCAGTACTTC.

This chain connects TRBV19 to TRBJ2-7; D is perhaps TRBD2 (6 bases). This CDR3 is 14 amino acids long. Trimming took off 1 base at V and 0 bases at J, with 7 bases between the two ends. The germline V gene encodes CDR1 LNHDA and CDR2 SQIVND (reference sequence). Written as DNA, the CDR3 is TGTGCCAGTAGTATAGTCGGGGGCTCCTACGAGCAGTACTTC. Its protein product is CASSIVGGSYEQYF.

The V call is TRBV5-1, the J call TRBJ2-1; maybe TRBD1 (6 bases). Germline values: CDR1 SGHRS, CDR2 YFSETQ. Trimming cost V 2 bases and J 10 bases, with 13 bases left between them. This CDR3 is built from 13 residues. CDR3 nucleotide sequence: TGCGCCAGCAGCTTTACCAGGGGTGACGAGCAGTTCTTC. Amino acid sequence: CASSFTRGDEQFF.

The chain combines TRBV7-8 with TRBJ2-1; D remains unclear. Between the trimmed V and J ends, which lost 2 bases and 4 bases, there was a span of 9 bases. Germline V CDR1 and CDR2: SGHVS, FQNEAQ. This CDR3 has 14 amino acids. CDR3 sequence reads: CASSLYTPYNEQFF. The CDR3 nucleotides are TGTGCCAGCAGCTTATACACTCCTTACAATGAGCAGTTCTTC.

This chain uses TRBV18 with TRBJ2-2; D gene unclear. The CDR3 runs to 13 residues. Trimming removed 8 bases from V and 4 bases from J, with 11 bases in between. CDR1 is KGHSH and CDR2 is LQKENI in the germline V gene. The CDR3 DNA reads TGTGCCAGCCCGAGTAGTGGCACCGGGGAGCTGTTTTTT. Its translation is CASPSSGTGELFF.

This rearrangement joins TRBV28 to TRBJ2-1; tentative D call: TRBD1 (5 bases). Trimming stripped 6 bases from V and 9 bases from J, with 18 bases between. The CDR3 has 14 residues. The germline V gene has CDR1 MDHEN and CDR2 SYDVKM. The chain's CDR3 is CASRSFRHRGEQFF. In DNA form, the CDR3 reads TGTGCCAGCAGGTCGTTCCGACATAGGGGTGAGCAGTTCTTC.

The V and J genes are TRBV10-3 and TRBJ2-5; D unclear. The CDR3 has 13 amino acids. Trimming stripped 2 bases from V and 3 bases from J, with 7 bases between. CDR1 is ENHRY, CDR2 SYGVKD, per germline. The CDR3, as DNA: TGTGCCATCAGTGAGACCCAGGAAGAGACCCAGTACTTC. It codes for CAISETQEETQYF.

V gene TRBV18 combines with J gene TRBJ2-7, with a tentative D call TRBD1 (6 bases). CDR3 length: 13 amino acids. Germline V gene data show CDR1 as KGHSH and CDR2 as LQKENI. The V end lost 5 bases, the J end lost 2 bases, and 10 bases lay between the germline ends. The CDR3 protein is CASSEGDAYEQYF. CDR3 coding DNA: TGTGCCAGCTCAGAGGGGGATGCCTACGAGCAGTACTTC. The complete variable domain, with remaining parts taken from reference TRBV18 and TRBJ2-7, reads NAGVMQNPRHLVRRRGQEARLRCSPMKGHSHVYWYRQLPEEGLKFMVYLQKENIIDESGMPKERFSAEFPKEGPSILRIQQVVRGDSAAYFCASSEGDAYEQYFGPGTRLTVT.

The J gene is TRBJ2-3, the V gene TRBV18; 10 positions match TRBD2. V was clipped by 6 bases and J by 0 bases; unmatched bases: 12. CDR1 KGHSH and CDR2 LQKENI come from the germline V gene. The CDR3 length is 18 residues. The CDR3 coding sequence is TGTGCCAGCTCCACCGGGAGCGGGAGGGCCCGTAGCACAGATACGCAGTATTTT. It yields the protein CASSTGSGRARSTDTQYF.

The chain combines TRBV6-1 with TRBJ2-7; D may be TRBD1 (6 bases). This CDR3 contains 13 residues. Per the germline V gene, CDR1 is MNHNS and CDR2 is SASEGT. Between the trimmed V and J ends, which lost 6 bases and 1 base, there was a span of 10 bases. The CDR3 DNA follows: TGTGCCAGCAGCAGGGACATTTCCTACGAGCAGTACTTC. Encoded protein: CASSRDISYEQYF.

V is TRBV11-2 and J is TRBJ2-5; 10 bases are shared with TRBD2. The V segment lost 0 bases and the J segment 5 bases; nucleotides outside the gene matches: 6. Germline CDR1 is SGHAT and CDR2 is FQNNGV. The CDR3 has 16 residues. The DNA for the CDR3 is TGTGCCAGCAGCTTAGAGGTAGCGGGAGGTTTGGAGACCCAGTACTTC. This sequence encodes CASSLEVAGGLETQYF. Full variable domain (outside the CDR3, taken from reference TRBV11-2 and TRBJ2-5): EAGVAQSPRYKIIEKRQSVAFWCNPISGHATLYWYQQILGQGPKLLIQFQNNGVVDDSQLPKDRFSAERLKGVDSTLKIQPAKLEDSAVYLCASSLEVAGGLETQYFGPGTRLLVL.

The chain uses TRBV9 and TRBJ1-3; 8 bases line up with TRBD1. Germline assignment: CDR1 SGDLS and CDR2 YYNGEE. The trim removed 3 bases at V and 4 bases at J, leaving 3 bases unmatched. This CDR3 comprises 14 residues. CDR3 loop: CASSATGDGNTIYF. For the CDR3, the DNA is TGTGCCAGCAGCGCGACAGGGGACGGAAACACCATATATTTT.

The chain links TRBV5-5 to TRBJ2-7; a weak D match, TRBD2 (6 bases). The V end was cut by 2 bases, the J end by 3 bases, with 18 bases between. CDR1 and CDR2 (germline): SGHKS, YYEKEE (reference sequence). The CDR3 length is 16 residues. CDR3 sequence reads: CASSFTGGALYYEQYF. The CDR3, as DNA: TGTGCCAGCAGCTTTACTGGCGGGGCCCTATACTACGAGCAGTACTTC.

V is TRBV5-1 and J is TRBJ1-1; D not resolved. There are 15 residues in the CDR3. V lost 0 bases to trimming and J lost 3 bases, with 12 bases between them. Germline CDR1 is SGHRS and CDR2 is YFSETQ. As DNA, the CDR3 is TGCGCCAGCAGCTTGGGAGTCAACTTACACACTGAAGCTTTCTTT. It encodes CASSLGVNLHTEAFF. The whole variable domain, filled in from reference TRBV5-1 and TRBJ1-1, reads KAGVTQTPRYLIKTRGQQVTLSCSPISGHRSVSWYQQTPGQGLQFLFEYFSETQRNKGNFPGRFSGRQFSNSRSEMNVSTLELGDSALYLCASSLGVNLHTEAFFGQGTRLTVV.

This clone has just one count. The chain links TRBV13 to TRBJ2-7; TRBD1 agrees at 9 bases. V shed 1 base and J 6 bases; nucleotides not matched to a gene: 4. The CDR3 is made up of 14 amino acids. From germline, CDR1 is PRHDT and CDR2 FYEKMQ (reference sequence). DNA for the CDR3: TGTGCCAGCAGCTTAGAGGGACAGGGTAGCGAGCAGTACTTC. Protein sequence: CASSLEGQGSEQYF.

This chain joins TRBV18 and TRBJ1-2, with D possibly matching TRBD1 (5 bases). Trimming removed 2 bases at V and 2 bases at J, with 9 bases between. CDR3 length: 14 amino acids. Per the germline V gene, CDR1 is KGHSH and CDR2 is LQKENI. The CDR3 bases are TGTGCCAGCTCACCAGACAGCTCGAACTATGGCTACACCTTC. This translates into CASSPDSSNYGYTF.

V usage is TRBV4-3 and J usage is TRBJ1-5, with a tentative D call TRBD1 (6 bases). This CDR3 comprises 17 residues. Trimming cost V 4 bases and J 3 bases, with 19 bases left between them. Germline loops: CDR1 LGHNA, CDR2 YSLEER. The DNA for the CDR3 is TGCGCCAGCAGCCTTAAGTGGACAGAGATCTCCAATCAGCCCCAGCATTTT. Translation: CASSLKWTEISNQPQHF.

This chain uses TRBV15 with TRBJ1-2; D may be TRBD1 (5 bases). There are 15 residues in the CDR3. The germline V gene encodes CDR1 LNHNV and CDR2 YYDKDF (reference sequence). The V gene lost 2 bases and the J gene lost 4 bases, with 14 bases spanning the gap. The DNA of the CDR3 is TGTGCCACCAGCAGAAGACTCGGGGCCCTCTATGGCTACACCTTC. Translated, it gives CATSRRLGALYGYTF.

The chain links TRBV7-9 to TRBJ2-3; 9 positions match TRBD2. V lost 0 bases, J lost 2 bases, and 3 bases stayed unmatched. The CDR3 contains 16 residues. CDR1 and CDR2 (germline): SEHNR, FQNEAQ (reference sequence). The DNA of the CDR3 is TGTGCCAGCAGCTTAGCTAGCGGGGGACCCACAGATACGCAGTATTTT. Translation: CASSLASGGPTDTQYF.

The chain has TRBV25-1 and TRBJ1-2, with D hard to call. The CDR3 length is 16 residues. CDR1 and CDR2 from the germline V gene are MGHDK and SYGVNS. The V end was cut by 2 bases, the J end by 2 bases, with 15 bases between. The CDR3 is CASSERYPADNYGYTF. The CDR3 nucleotides are TGTGCCAGCAGTGAACGATACCCGGCGGACAACTATGGCTACACCTTC.